There are a few counts of the clone carrying this T cell receptor (beta chain). It was RNA transcripts that yielded the amplified TCR beta CDR3 regions. HTBI primers were employed in a first-round RT-PCR of the TCR CDR3. In TCRdb, the multiplex PCR reads were re-called with MiXCR into one record per CDR3 protein. The sample includes about 500,000 distinct CDR3 sequences, over 15% of them seen just once. Trimming stripped 3 bases from V and 8 bases from J, with 9 bases between. This CDR3 is 12 amino acids long. Germline V CDR1 and CDR2: LNHNV, YYDKDF (reference sequence). The record originates from a study of T cells in Graves' hyperthyroidism and ophthalmopathy.

Sequencing was done on a sample of blood. The chain joins TRBV15 to TRBJ2-3; TRBD1 or TRBD2 may be the D gene (5 bases each). The clonotype was recovered from a woman aged 18-30 years with Graves' ophthalmopathy. The CDR3 is CATSRDGGTQYF. DNA of the CDR3: TGTGCCACCAGCAGGGATGGGGGTACGCAGTATTTT. Variable domain in full (rest from reference TRBV15 and TRBJ2-3): DAMVIQNPRYQVTQFGKPVTLSCSQTLNHNVMYWYQQKSSQAPKLLFHYYDKDFNNEADTPDNFQSRRPNTSFCFLDIRSPGLGDTAMYLCATSRDGGTQYFGPGTRLTVL.